The 20 T cell receptor beta chains in this list originate from one sample, sequenced in a study of cytomegalovirus exposure and HLA in healthy donors. PCR involved 60 Vbeta and 13 Jbeta primers. The protocol was immunoSEQ multiplex PCR, while the TCRdb copy is restricted to in-frame clones and leaves out a portion. The repertoire holds around 19,000 clones, with approximately 84% as singletons. Material for sequencing was PBMCs. The origin of the receptors is a human donor in good health.

The CDR3, as DNA: TGCGCCAGCAGCAGTGGACAGGGGGCTTACTATGGCTACACCTTC. Amino acid sequence: CASSSGQGAYYGYTF. The chain carries TRBV5-1 and TRBJ1-2; TRBD1 aligns across 11 bases. The CDR3 contains 15 residues. Germline V gene lookup returns CDR1 SGHRS and CDR2 YFSETQ. V lost 4 bases and J lost 3; bases outside the gene matches: 5.

V gene TRBV9 combines with J gene TRBJ2-7; the D gene is possibly TRBD2 (6 bases). The CDR3 consists of 13 residues. V was pared by 0 bases and J by 9 bases, with 13 bases between. CDR1 SGDLS and CDR2 YYNGEE come from the germline V gene. The CDR3 nucleotides are TGTGCCAGCAGCGTAGCTCGTGGCGGGGTGCAGTACTTC. Translation gives CASSVARGGVQYF.

The chain joins TRBV9 to TRBJ2-7, with D uncertain. Trimming cost V 1 base and J 1 base, with 9 bases left between them. Germline V CDR1 and CDR2: SGDLS, YYNGEE. The CDR3 spans 14 residues. CDR3 residues: CASSVNSLSYEQYF. The CDR3 coding sequence is TGTGCCAGCAGCGTAAACAGCCTTTCCTACGAGCAGTACTTC.

The chain uses TRBV29-1 and TRBJ2-5, with TRBD2 matching over 9 bases. J lost 4 bases, V lost 0 bases, and 9 bases had no gene match. Germline lookup yields CDR1 SQVTM and CDR2 ANQGSEA. The CDR3 loop spans 16 amino acids. As DNA, the CDR3 is TGCAGCGTTGAAGAGCGGGAGGGCGAGAGGGGAGAGACCCAGTACTTC. Translation: CSVEEREGERGETQYF.

The table lists this clone with a few counts. V is TRBV11-3 and J is TRBJ1-1; TRBD1 aligns across 7 bases. CDR3 length equals 13 residues. Losses at the gene ends were 3 bases for V and 6 bases for J; bases not matched to a gene: 4. CDR1 and CDR2 from the germline V gene are SGHNT and YENEEA. DNA for the CDR3: TGTGCCAGCAGCTTCAAGGGGGCGGCTGAAGCTTTCTTT. This translates into CASSFKGAAEAFF.

This chain connects TRBV6-5 to TRBJ1-2; D possibly corresponds to TRBD1 (5 bases). V was cut by 6 bases and J by 2 bases, with 10 bases left in between. The CDR3 consists of 13 residues. The V gene's germline CDR1 is MNHEY and CDR2 SVGAGI. CDR3 sequence reads: CASSFGGNYGYTF. The CDR3 region has the DNA TGTGCCAGCAGCTTCGGGGGAAACTATGGCTACACCTTC.

CDR3 in amino acids: CASSLEGVSNQPQHF. The CDR3 DNA reads TGCGCCAGCAGCTTGGAGGGGGTTAGCAATCAGCCCCAGCATTTT. The J gene is TRBJ1-5, the V gene TRBV5-1, with a possible D match to TRBD1 (6 bases). The CDR3 has 15 residues. V lost 0 bases, J lost 0 bases, and 7 bases lay in between. CDR1 SGHRS and CDR2 YFSETQ come from the germline V gene. Supplemented by reference TRBV5-1 and TRBJ1-5, the full variable domain reads KAGVTQTPRYLIKTRGQQVTLSCSPISGHRSVSWYQQTPGQGLQFLFEYFSETQRNKGNFPGRFSGRQFSNSRSEMNVSTLELGDSALYLCASSLEGVSNQPQHFGDGTRLSIL.

The chain has TRBV18 and TRBJ1-2; possibly TRBD1 for D (6 bases). Trimming cost V 4 bases and J 4 bases, with 10 bases left between them. The CDR3 is 13 amino acids. Germline-derived CDR1 and CDR2 are KGHSH and LQKENI. The CDR3 coding sequence is TGTGCCAGCTCACTTGACAGGATCTATGGCTACACCTTC. Its translation: CASSLDRIYGYTF. Full variable domain (missing parts from reference TRBV18 and TRBJ1-2): NAGVMQNPRHLVRRRGQEARLRCSPMKGHSHVYWYRQLPEEGLKFMVYLQKENIIDESGMPKERFSAEFPKEGPSILRIQQVVRGDSAAYFCASSLDRIYGYTFGSGTRLTVV.

The rearrangement joins TRBV11-2 to TRBJ1-1, with D perhaps matching TRBD1 (6 bases). V was shortened by 4 bases and J by 5 bases, with 23 bases between the two germline ends. The CDR3 loop spans 17 amino acids. Germline CDR1 SGHAT, CDR2 FQNNGV. The CDR3 nucleotides read TGTGCCAGCAGCTCCGGGGAACAGGGATGGATAAGGACTGAAGCTTTCTTT. Translation: CASSSGEQGWIRTEAFF. The variable domain in full, with the rest retrieved from reference TRBV11-2 and TRBJ1-1, is EAGVAQSPRYKIIEKRQSVAFWCNPISGHATLYWYQQILGQGPKLLIQFQNNGVVDDSQLPKDRFSAERLKGVDSTLKIQPAKLEDSAVYLCASSSGEQGWIRTEAFFGQGTRLTVV.

This chain joins TRBV28 and TRBJ2-1; 8 bases align to TRBD2. Germline V gives CDR1 MDHEN, CDR2 SYDVKM. This CDR3 has 16 residues. The V gene end was trimmed by 10 bases and the J gene end by 2 bases; junction bases not matched to a gene: 13. The DNA of the CDR3 is TGTGCCACCCTGGGACGGGGGGGTGGAACCTACAATGAGCAGTTCTTC. Translating it yields CATLGRGGGTYNEQFF.

This rearrangement joins TRBV7-2 to TRBJ1-2; D unresolved. The germline V gene encodes CDR1 SGHTA and CDR2 FQGNSA. V was shortened by 5 bases and J by 0 bases, with 10 bases between the two germline ends. The CDR3 sequence is 14 residues long. CDR3 coding DNA: TGTGCCAGCAGCACACTGGGAGCTAACTATGGCTACACCTTC. As protein: CASSTLGANYGYTF. Full variable domain (outside the CDR3, taken from reference TRBV7-2 and TRBJ1-2): GAGVSQSPSNKVTEKGKDVELRCDPISGHTALYWYRQSLGQGLEFLIYFQGNSAPDKSGLPSDRFSAERTGGSVSTLTIQRTQQEDSAVYLCASSTLGANYGYTFGSGTRLTVV.

The chain couples TRBV14 to TRBJ2-3; the match to TRBD2 covers 12 bases. The J segment lost 4 bases and the V segment lost 5 bases, leaving 7 bases of the junction unmatched. Germline V CDR1 and CDR2: SGHDN, FVKESK. The CDR3 is made up of 16 amino acids. The CDR3 DNA follows: TGTGCCAGCAGCTACGGACTAGCGGGAAGGTCAGATACGCAGTATTTT. Amino acid sequence: CASSYGLAGRSDTQYF. Full variable domain (remainder filled in from reference TRBV14 and TRBJ2-3): EAGVTQFPSHSVIEKGQTVTLRCDPISGHDNLYWYRRVMGKEIKFLLHFVKESKQDESGMPNNRFLAERTGGTYSTLKVQPAELEDSGVYFCASSYGLAGRSDTQYFGPGTRLTVL.

CDR3: CASSISWQGARNEQFF. In DNA form, the CDR3 reads TGTGCCAGTAGTATCTCTTGGCAGGGGGCGAGGAATGAGCAGTTCTTC. The V and J genes are TRBV19 and TRBJ2-1, with 8 bases fitting TRBD1. Germline CDR1 LNHDA, CDR2 SQIVND (reference sequence). V dropped 3 bases and J dropped 7; count of bases not matched to a gene: 11. CDR3 length equals 16 residues.

The V gene is TRBV15, the J gene TRBJ2-5, with 7 bases matching TRBD1. The J call is in doubt because the DNA end fits TRBJ2-7 better. Germline V gene data show CDR1 as LNHNV and CDR2 as YYDKDF (reference sequence). This CDR3 has 14 amino acids. The CDR3 is CATSSRPGQSEQYF. CDR3 sequence (DNA): TGTGCCACCAGCTCCCGGCCGGGACAGAGCGAGCAGTACTTC.

This clone was detected only once. The chain uses TRBV27 and TRBJ1-4; TRBD1 aligns across 8 bases. V shed 7 bases, J shed 7 bases, and the junction held 14 bases outside the gene matches. This CDR3 has 16 amino acids. Germline assignment: CDR1 MNHEY and CDR2 SMNVEV (reference sequence). CDR3 in DNA: TGTGCCAGCAAAAGGCTCTCGACAGGGGTGGGTGAAAAACTGTTTTTT. Residues: CASKRLSTGVGEKLFF.

The chain combines TRBV4-2 with TRBJ1-5; D is ambiguous. The CDR3 runs 17 residues. Deletions cut 4 bases from V and 5 bases from J, with 21 bases between. Per the germline V gene, CDR1 is LGHNA and CDR2 is YNFKEQ. For the CDR3, the DNA is TGTGCCAGCAGCCTAGAACTGGGCTTTGAAGTGGATCAGCCCCAGCATTTT. Protein: CASSLELGFEVDQPQHF.

This chain connects TRBV14 to TRBJ2-5; 11 bases match TRBD2. V lost 4 bases, J lost 3 bases, and 1 base stayed unmatched. Germline V gene lookup returns CDR1 SGHDN and CDR2 FVKESK. CDR3 size: 14 residues. The DNA for the CDR3 is TGTGCCAGCAGCCCGGGACTAGCGGAAGAGACCCAGTACTTC. Its protein product is CASSPGLAEETQYF. Full variable domain (outside the CDR3, taken from reference TRBV14 and TRBJ2-5): EAGVTQFPSHSVIEKGQTVTLRCDPISGHDNLYWYRRVMGKEIKFLLHFVKESKQDESGMPNNRFLAERTGGTYSTLKVQPAELEDSGVYFCASSPGLAEETQYFGPGTRLLVL.

The CDR3 region is CASSLTGRNEKLFF. The CDR3, as DNA: TGCGCCAGCAGCTTGACAGGCCGGAATGAAAAACTGTTTTTT. The rearrangement uses TRBV5-1 and TRBJ1-4, with D perhaps TRBD1 (5 bases). CDR1 is SGHRS and CDR2 is YFSETQ in the germline V gene. The CDR3 is made up of 14 amino acids. With 1 base removed from V and 5 bases from J, the gap between germline ends came to 9 bases.

CDR3 sequence reads: CASSLVAGSPEQFF. DNA for the CDR3: TGCGCCAGCAGCTTGGTAGCGGGCTCTCCGGAGCAGTTCTTC. The chain combines TRBV5-1 with TRBJ2-1; 7 bases are a match to TRBD2. The V segment lost 0 bases and the J segment 10 bases; nucleotides outside the gene matches: 7. The germline V gene has CDR1 SGHRS and CDR2 YFSETQ. The CDR3 contains 14 residues.

The V gene is TRBV6-1, the J gene TRBJ1-1; 7 positions match TRBD1. CDR1 and CDR2 from the germline V gene are MNHNS and SASEGT. CDR3 length: 14 residues. V shed 4 bases, J shed 5 bases, and the junction held 7 bases outside the gene matches. CDR3 sequence (DNA): TGTGCCAGCAGTGGAGAGACAGGGAGGACTGAAGCTTTCTTT. It encodes CASSGETGRTEAFF.